This TCR beta chain was identified during a study of long-term antiretroviral therapy in people with HIV. Study-wide findings and caveats: Investigators report no available data on ART adherence, viral resistance or therapy changes.

It was version v3.0 of the immunoSEQ assay that was run at survey level. For each individual sample, sequencing targeted 40,000-50,000 T-cell genomes. Sequencing was performed with immunoSEQ multiplex PCR; in TCRdb, only in-frame clones are kept and a portion is missing. The sample lists over 30,000 clones; around 85% were seen once. Germline V lookup: CDR1 MNHNY, CDR2 SVGAGI (reference sequence). CDR3 length: 14 residues. The V gene lost 7 bases and the J gene lost 1 base, with 14 bases spanning the gap. With respect to this clone: The antigen is undetermined.

The receptor's source is a woman aged 45 to 65 with HIV. The material was unsorted PBMCs, obtained 3.1 years after starting antiretroviral therapy. J is TRBJ2-7 and V is TRBV6-6; D is unclear. DNA for the CDR3: TGTGCCAGCACCGATTCAGAGTTTTCCTACGAGCAGTACTTC. Protein product: CASTDSEFSYEQYF.